What follows is one T cell receptor (beta chain) and its context. Its antigen remains unidentified. RNA was isolated and reverse transcribed to cDNA, the sequencing template. The assay was immunoSEQ multiplex PCR, and TCRdb's table has in-frame clones only and misses some. Of nearly 110,000 clones in the sample, 84% are singletons; the top ten hold less than 30%. The V end was cut by 5 bases, the J end by 5 bases, with 16 bases between. This CDR3 contains 14 residues. Germline V gene data show CDR1 as SGHNT and CDR2 as YYREEE (reference sequence). The treatment: oral pan-JAK inhibitor, 5-10 mg twice daily. Alopecia areata patients provided lesional scalp punch biopsies and peripheral blood, both collected for the study. The entry originates in a study of CD8+ T cells in alopecia areata. Study observations and caveats: Persistence of many expanded lesional clones was seen in scalp and blood during tofacitinib. Relative to normal scalp, lesional scalp, especially alopecia totalis/universalis, showed higher clonality.

The sequence came from a human donor with alopecia areata. Sequencing used CD8+ T cells sorted from blood, obtained at week 24, from a patient treated with tofacitinib. This chain connects TRBV5-4 to TRBJ1-1, with D possibly matching TRBD1 (6 bases). The CDR3: CASRTGNGETEAFF. The CDR3 nucleotides read TGTGCCAGCAGAACAGGGAACGGAGAGACTGAAGCTTTCTTT.